Below, 15 T cell receptor beta chains from the same sample are listed, as sequenced in a study of beta chain features in type 1 diabetes. These TCRs are of unknown antigen specificity. Reverse transcribing all isolated RNA meant expressed TCRB transcripts were sequenced. Sequencing was performed with immunoSEQ multiplex PCR; in TCRdb, only in-frame clones are kept and a portion is missing. The sample lists more than 250,000 clones; more than 13% were seen once. Broader study findings: Moderately but significantly shorter TCRB CDR3s were found in Type 1 diabetes patients in all four CD4+ subsets.

The sample was naive CD4+ T cells from blood. The receptor source for this set is a young man with type 1 diabetes.

V is TRBV11-2 and J is TRBJ1-1, with no clear D. V lost 2 bases, J lost 3 bases, and 10 bases lay in between. The CDR3 totals 14 residues. CDR1 is SGHAT, CDR2 FQNNGV, per germline. In nucleotides, the CDR3 is TGTGCCAGCAGCTTAACCACTGCGGACACTGAAGCTTTCTTT. It yields the protein CASSLTTADTEAFF.

This chain links TRBV27 with TRBJ2-7, with 9 bases fitting TRBD2. Germline trimming cut 6 bases from V and 3 bases from J; bases unmatched to any gene: 6. The V gene's germline CDR1 is MNHEY and CDR2 SMNVEV (reference sequence). There are 14 residues in the CDR3. CDR3 sequence: CASRPSGNLYEQYF. CDR3 nucleotide sequence: TGTGCCAGCAGGCCTAGCGGGAATCTCTACGAGCAGTACTTC.

This clone came up a few times. V is TRBV28 and J is TRBJ2-1, with 9 bases aligning to TRBD2. The CDR3 sequence is 19 residues long. V shed 3 bases and J 0 bases; nucleotides not matched to a gene: 12. CDR1 and CDR2 (germline): MDHEN, SYDVKM. The CDR3 DNA sequence: TGTGCCAGCAGTTTCCTCCCCCTAGCGGGACCAAACTCCTACAATGAGCAGTTCTTC. It yields the protein CASSFLPLAGPNSYNEQFF.

In this sample, this clone turned up a few times. The CDR3 nucleotides read TGCAGCGTTGTAGCGGAGGGAAACACTGAAGCTTTCTTT. Protein sequence: CSVVAEGNTEAFF. The chain joins TRBV29-1 to TRBJ1-1; D not certain. This CDR3 contains 13 residues. V gave up 4 bases and J gave up 2 bases, with 11 bases separating them. Per the germline V gene, CDR1 is SQVTM and CDR2 is ANQGSEA.

The chain joins TRBV9 to TRBJ1-1; D call uncertain. Germline V CDR1 and CDR2: SGDLS, YYNGEE. Deletions cut 4 bases from V and 1 base from J, with 11 bases between. This CDR3 is built from 14 residues. The DNA for the CDR3 is TGTGCCAGCAGCCCATGGCGGGGGAACACTGAAGCTTTCTTT. Translation: CASSPWRGNTEAFF.

The chain links TRBV18 to TRBJ1-1; D gene uncertain. Germline V gene lookup returns CDR1 KGHSH and CDR2 LQKENI. CDR3 length: 12 residues. Deletions cut 6 bases from V and 2 bases from J, with 7 bases between. The CDR3 loop reads CASSGINTEAFF. In DNA form, the CDR3 reads TGTGCCAGCTCGGGCATAAACACTGAAGCTTTCTTT.

The V and J genes are TRBV15 and TRBJ2-7; 7 nucleotides agree with TRBD2. Germline assignment: CDR1 LNHNV and CDR2 YYDKDF (reference sequence). The V and J ends lost 1 base and 0 bases, in that order; junction bases with no gene match: 0. CDR3 size: 14 residues. In nucleotides, the CDR3 is TGTGCCACCAGCAGAGGGACTAGCTCCTACGAGCAGTACTTC. Amino acid sequence: CATSRGTSSYEQYF.

The rearrangement links TRBV7-9 to TRBJ1-2; 9 positions match TRBD1. CDR3 length: 14 amino acids. The germline gives CDR1 SEHNR, CDR2 FQNEAQ (reference sequence). After removal of 5 bases from V and 5 bases from J, the junction contained 6 bases not matched to a gene. The CDR3 loop is CASSPGTGSYGYTF. The CDR3 coding sequence is TGTGCCAGCAGCCCAGGGACAGGGTCGTATGGCTACACCTTC.

The genes are TRBV5-1 and TRBJ2-2; D call uncertain. Germline values: CDR1 SGHRS, CDR2 YFSETQ. Trimming removed 3 bases from V and 4 bases from J, with 13 bases in between. The CDR3 length is 15 residues. The CDR3 protein is CASSSMPRSTGELFF. The DNA of the CDR3 is TGCGCCAGCAGCTCAATGCCCAGGTCCACCGGGGAGCTGTTTTTT.

The J gene is TRBJ2-3, the V gene TRBV28, with 8 nucleotides matching TRBD2. Per germline, CDR1 MDHEN and CDR2 SYDVKM. This CDR3 region has 13 residues. V gave up 10 bases and J gave up 4 bases; unmatched junction bases: 7. The CDR3 reads CATERELADTQYF. The CDR3 DNA is TGTGCCACGGAGCGGGAGTTGGCAGATACGCAGTATTTT.

This clone was detected only a few times. This rearrangement joins TRBV25-1 to TRBJ1-4; the D gene is possibly TRBD1 (6 bases). V lost 1 base to trimming and J lost 5 bases, with 11 bases between them. This CDR3 comprises 15 residues. Germline lookup yields CDR1 MGHDK and CDR2 SYGVNS. Here the CDR3 DNA reads TGTGCCAGCAGTGAATGGGGGGGCTGGAATGAAAAACTGTTTTTT. It is translated as CASSEWGGWNEKLFF.

J is TRBJ2-1 and V is TRBV7-3; TRBD1 might be the D (5 bases). V dropped 5 bases and J dropped 1 base, with 12 bases sitting between them. This CDR3 has 15 residues. Germline V gene lookup returns CDR1 SGHTA and CDR2 FQGTGA. DNA for the CDR3: TGTGCCAGCAGCCAACGGGCAGGGTCCTACAATGAGCAGTTCTTC. It codes for CASSQRAGSYNEQFF.

The chain is built from TRBV6-1 and TRBJ2-4, with D possibly matching TRBD2 (5 bases). Germline V gives CDR1 MNHNS, CDR2 SASEGT. Trimming cost V 5 bases and J 9 bases, with 14 bases left between them. The CDR3 extends over 13 amino acids. The CDR3 DNA reads as TGTGCCAGCAGTTCCGACTCTGAGGGCATTCAGTACTTC. This codes for CASSSDSEGIQYF.

This clone was counted between two and nine times. At one boundary the junction diverges from the germline segment, which might be a read error. CDR3 region: CASSWDRDRTHPNYGYTF. The CDR3 DNA is TGTGCCAGCAGCTGGGACAGGGACCGAACCCACCCTAATTATGGCTACACCTTC. This chain joins TRBV7-9 and TRBJ1-2; TRBD1 agrees at 9 bases. CDR1 is SEHNR, CDR2 FQNEAQ, per germline (reference sequence). This CDR3 spans 18 amino acids.

The chain recombines TRBV7-9 with TRBJ2-2; a weak D match, TRBD1 (6 bases). The CDR3 totals 14 residues. The germline CDR1 and CDR2 sequences are SEHNR and FQNEAQ (reference sequence). V gave up 4 bases and J gave up 3 bases, with 9 bases separating them. Here the CDR3 reads CASSSGQYTGELFF. DNA of the CDR3: TGTGCCAGCAGCTCCGGACAGTACACCGGGGAGCTGTTTTTT.